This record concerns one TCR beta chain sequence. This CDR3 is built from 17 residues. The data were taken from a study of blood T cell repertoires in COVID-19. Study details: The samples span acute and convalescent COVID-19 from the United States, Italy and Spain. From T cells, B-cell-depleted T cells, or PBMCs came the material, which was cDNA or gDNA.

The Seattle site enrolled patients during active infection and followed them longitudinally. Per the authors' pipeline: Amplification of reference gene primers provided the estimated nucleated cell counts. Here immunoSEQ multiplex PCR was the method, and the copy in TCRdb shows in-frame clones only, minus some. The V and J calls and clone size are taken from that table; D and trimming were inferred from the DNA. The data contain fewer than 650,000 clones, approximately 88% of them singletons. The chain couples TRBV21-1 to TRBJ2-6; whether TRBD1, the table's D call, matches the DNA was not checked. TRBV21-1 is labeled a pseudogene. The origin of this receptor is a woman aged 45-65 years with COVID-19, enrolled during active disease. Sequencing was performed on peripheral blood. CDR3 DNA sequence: TGTGCCAGCAGCAACCGGGACAGGGGATCTGGGGCCAACGTCCTGACTTTC. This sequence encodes CASSNRDRGSGANVLTF.